This T cell receptor (beta chain) was sequenced during a study of blood T cell repertoires in COVID-19. Study information: Acute and convalescent COVID-19 specimens originated in the United States, Italy and Spain.

Germline-derived CDR1 and CDR2 are WSHSY and SAAADI. This CDR3 contains 14 residues. Trimming stripped 1 base from V and 10 bases from J, with 11 bases between. Authors' analysis steps: Estimation of nucleated cell counts relied on the amplification of reference gene primers. Profiling relied on immunoSEQ multiplex PCR, and the TCRdb table lists in-frame clones only, not all of them. V, J and clone size reflect that table, while D and trimming were determined from the DNA. The sample lists about 130,000 clones, about 72% occurring once. The genes are TRBV10-2 and TRBJ1-6; D remains ambiguous. The sequenced material came from peripheral blood. The sequence came from a woman in her 70s with acute or convalescent COVID-19. The CDR3 DNA is TGCGCCAGCAGTGAGTTGGGAGAGCAGTCACCCCTCCACTTT. Encoded protein: CASSELGEQSPLHF.